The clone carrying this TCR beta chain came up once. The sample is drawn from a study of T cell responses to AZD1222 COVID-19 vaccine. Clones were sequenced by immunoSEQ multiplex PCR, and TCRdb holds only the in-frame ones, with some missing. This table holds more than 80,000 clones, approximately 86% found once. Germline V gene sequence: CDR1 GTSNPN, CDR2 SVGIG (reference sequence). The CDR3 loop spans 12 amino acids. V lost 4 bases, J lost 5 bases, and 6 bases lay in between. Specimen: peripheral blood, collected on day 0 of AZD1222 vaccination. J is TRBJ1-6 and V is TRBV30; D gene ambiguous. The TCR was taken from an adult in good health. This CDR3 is CAWNRDNSPLHF. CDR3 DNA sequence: TGTGCCTGGAATCGGGATAATTCACCCCTCCACTTT.